What follows are 27 T cell receptor beta chains derived from one specimen sequenced in a study of CD8 T cells in Susac syndrome. When the RNA was reverse transcribed, random hexamers were used with an input of roughly 0.45 to 1 ug. MiXCR was run by TCRdb on the immunoSEQ multiplex PCR reads, yielding one entry per CDR3 protein. The sample shows over 350,000 distinct CDR3 sequences, around 85% of them seen only once. Material for sequencing was CD8+ T cells from PBMCs. These receptor sequences come from a human donor with multiple sclerosis.

The rearrangement links TRBV4-1 to TRBJ1-2; 7 bases match TRBD1. V shed 1 base and J 0 bases; nucleotides not matched to a gene: 2. CDR1 is MGHRA and CDR2 is YSYEKL in the germline V gene. The CDR3 is 15 amino acids. The CDR3: CASSQAGTANYGYTF. The CDR3 nucleotides are TGCGCCAGCAGCCAAGCCGGGACAGCTAACTATGGCTACACCTTC.

V gene TRBV20-1 combines with J gene TRBJ2-7, with D tentatively TRBD1 or TRBD2 (6 bases each). Germline V gene lookup returns CDR1 DFQATT and CDR2 SNEGSKA (reference sequence). This CDR3 has 12 residues. The V end was cut by 2 bases, the J end by 9 bases, with 14 bases between. The CDR3 region is CSARKGGAGQYF. CDR3 DNA: TGCAGTGCTAGAAAGGGGGGAGCAGGGCAGTACTTC.

The rearrangement uses TRBV5-1 and TRBJ1-2; D is ambiguous. The CDR3 runs 14 residues. The germline gives CDR1 SGHRS, CDR2 YFSETQ. V was clipped by 3 bases and J by 8 bases, with 17 bases between them. CDR3 amino acids: CASSSGEGAFGYTF. In DNA, the CDR3 is TGCGCCAGCAGCTCTGGGGAGGGCGCCTTCGGCTACACCTTC.

This chain connects TRBV10-3 to TRBJ2-5; D gene ambiguous. The CDR3 has 15 amino acids. The germline gives CDR1 ENHRY, CDR2 SYGVKD. V shed 0 bases and J shed 1 base, with 9 bases lying between them. CDR3 in DNA: TGTGCCATCAGTGAGTCGGACGGCAGCCAAGAGACCCAGTACTTC. This gives the protein CAISESDGSQETQYF.

CDR3 in DNA: TGCGCCAGCAGCCAAGTAAAAGGGGGCAATCAGCCCCAGCATTTT. Translation gives CASSQVKGGNQPQHF. The chain has TRBV4-1 and TRBJ1-5, with D perhaps matching TRBD1 (5 bases). The CDR3 length is 15 residues. V gave up 1 base and J gave up 2 bases, with 9 bases separating them. The germline V gene encodes CDR1 MGHRA and CDR2 YSYEKL.

V and J are TRBV27 and TRBJ1-5; D is uncertain. Trimming stripped 1 base from V and 4 bases from J, with 20 bases between. The CDR3 is made up of 18 amino acids. Germline-derived CDR1 and CDR2 are MNHEY and SMNVEV (reference sequence). DNA for the CDR3: TGTGCCAGCAGTTTATGGGGTCCTGGGATGGTCCTAAATCAGCCCCAGCATTTT. Translated, it gives CASSLWGPGMVLNQPQHF.

In its sample, this clonotype was seen once. V and J are TRBV4-1 and TRBJ2-7; maybe TRBD1 (5 bases). There are 16 residues in the CDR3. V was trimmed by 0 bases and J by 3 bases, leaving 15 bases between them. The V gene's germline CDR1 is MGHRA and CDR2 YSYEKL. DNA for the CDR3: TGCGCCAGCAGCCAAGATGTCCAGGGTCCTTACTACGAGCAGTACTTC. It specifies CASSQDVQGPYYEQYF.

V usage is TRBV5-4 and J usage is TRBJ2-5; 12 nucleotides align to TRBD1. The CDR3 runs to 16 residues. Trimming at V came to 5 bases and at J to 5 bases, leaving 10 bases not matched to a gene. The germline gives CDR1 SGHNT, CDR2 YYREEE (reference sequence). The CDR3 spells CASSDPGQGARETQYF. CDR3 sequence (DNA): TGTGCCAGCAGTGATCCGGGACAGGGGGCACGTGAGACCCAGTACTTC.

This clonotype turned up a few times. The chain joins TRBV18 to TRBJ2-7, with a weak D call TRBD1 (6 bases). Germline V gene data show CDR1 as KGHSH and CDR2 as LQKENI. The CDR3 extends over 15 amino acids. Trimming shortened V by 6 bases and J by 0 bases, and 15 bases separated the two germline ends. CDR3 coding DNA: TGTGCCAGCTCCTCGTCGGACAGAAGCTCCTACGAGCAGTACTTC. Encoded protein: CASSSSDRSSYEQYF. The variable domain in full, completed from reference TRBV18 and TRBJ2-7, reads NAGVMQNPRHLVRRRGQEARLRCSPMKGHSHVYWYRQLPEEGLKFMVYLQKENIIDESGMPKERFSAEFPKEGPSILRIQQVVRGDSAAYFCASSSSDRSSYEQYFGPGTRLTVT.

V is TRBV20-1 and J is TRBJ2-1; possible D gene TRBD2, 5 bases. V dropped 6 bases and J dropped 0 bases, with 18 bases sitting between them. The CDR3 runs to 16 residues. Looked up from germline, CDR1 is DFQATT and CDR2 is SNEGSKA (reference sequence). CDR3 sequence (DNA): TGCAGTGCACCAACATACGGGGAGCTCTCCTACAATGAGCAGTTCTTC. Residues: CSAPTYGELSYNEQFF.

The chain uses TRBV18 and TRBJ2-7; no definite D call. The CDR3 extends over 13 amino acids. Looked up from germline, CDR1 is KGHSH and CDR2 is LQKENI. Between the trimmed V and J ends, which lost 3 bases and 2 bases, there was a span of 8 bases. The CDR3 DNA reads TGTGCCAGCTCACCCGGGTCGGCCTACGAGCAGTACTTC. Residues: CASSPGSAYEQYF.

V and J are TRBV6-5 and TRBJ2-1, with D perhaps matching TRBD1 or TRBD2 (5 bases each). CDR3 length: 17 residues. The germline CDR1 and CDR2 sequences are MNHEY and SVGAGI. Trimming removed 0 bases from V and 2 bases from J, with 14 bases in between. CDR3 DNA: TGTGCCAGCAGTTACTCGGGCAGGGACGAGACCTACAATGAGCAGTTCTTC. Residues: CASSYSGRDETYNEQFF.

The chain joins TRBV7-6 to TRBJ2-1; 9 bases map to TRBD1. Per the germline V gene, CDR1 is SGHVS and CDR2 is FNYEAQ. CDR3 length: 15 residues. V was pared by 4 bases and J by 8 bases, with 9 bases of the junction left unmatched. The CDR3 nucleotides are TGTGCCAGCAGCTCCGGACAGGGGAGGCAGGATGAGCAGTTCTTC. Its translation: CASSSGQGRQDEQFF. Combining the CDR3 with reference TRBV7-6 and TRBJ2-1 gives the whole variable domain GAGVSQSPRYKVTKRGQDVALRCDPISGHVSLYWYRQALGQGPEFLTYFNYEAQQDKSGLPNDRFSAERPEGSISTLTIQRTEQRDSAMYRCASSSGQGRQDEQFFGPGTRLTVL.

The CDR3 region has the DNA TGTGCCAGTAGTATCCCTACGGACAGGGGTAACTATGGCTACACCTTC. Protein sequence: CASSIPTDRGNYGYTF. This chain connects TRBV19 to TRBJ1-2, with 9 bases identical to TRBD1. This CDR3 spans 16 amino acids. From germline, CDR1 is LNHDA and CDR2 SQIVND (reference sequence). V shed 3 bases and J 1 base; nucleotides not matched to a gene: 6.

V gene TRBV12-3 or TRBV12-4 combines with J gene TRBJ1-6; D ambiguous. CDR3 size: 14 residues. The V end was cut by 3 bases, the J end by 9 bases, with 12 bases between. CDR3 DNA sequence: TGTGCCAGCAGTTTCGTTCCCAGTAGTTCACCCCTCCACTTT. It encodes CASSFVPSSSPLHF.

This chain connects TRBV2 to TRBJ2-1, with D unresolved. From germline, CDR1 is SNHLY and CDR2 FYNNEI. This CDR3 contains 12 residues. The germline V and J ends were trimmed by 3 bases and 5 bases, with 5 bases remaining between them. The CDR3 coding sequence is TGTGCCAGCAGTGATAGGGACAATGAGCAGTTCTTC. It specifies CASSDRDNEQFF.

The chain is built from TRBV20-1 and TRBJ1-2; D remains ambiguous. Trimming took off 3 bases at V and 4 bases at J, with 15 bases between the two ends. Looked up from germline, CDR1 is DFQATT and CDR2 is SNEGSKA (reference sequence). The CDR3 consists of 14 residues. In DNA form, the CDR3 reads TGCAGTGCTAGCGGCGATTCGGAGGGCTATGGCTACACCTTC. The encoded protein is CSASGDSEGYGYTF.

The V gene is TRBV27, the J gene TRBJ2-6; D may be TRBD2 (5 bases). The length of the CDR3 is 15 residues. The germline V and J ends were trimmed by 2 bases and 4 bases, with 9 bases remaining between them. Germline CDR1 is MNHEY and CDR2 is SMNVEV (reference sequence). For the CDR3, the DNA is TGTGCCAGCAGTTTAGCGGAGGCCGGGGCCAACGTCCTGACTTTC. It is translated as CASSLAEAGANVLTF.

The V and J genes are TRBV7-9 and TRBJ2-6; D is perhaps TRBD1 (5 bases). The CDR3 runs 16 residues. The ends were cut back, 6 bases at V and 0 bases at J, with 12 bases in the middle. Germline loops: CDR1 SEHNR, CDR2 FQNEAQ (reference sequence). DNA of the CDR3: TGTGCCAGCAGAGTACAGGTCAGCTCTGGGGCCAACGTCCTGACTTTC. It yields the protein CASRVQVSSGANVLTF.

V and J are TRBV7-9 and TRBJ1-3, with unresolved D. V lost 1 base and J 0 bases, leaving 16 bases between the germline ends. The CDR3 sequence is 18 residues long. Per the germline V gene, CDR1 is SEHNR and CDR2 is FQNEAQ (reference sequence). The CDR3 DNA is TGTGCCAGCAGCTTAGATGCGCTAGGACGGTACTCTGGAAACACCATATATTTT. Translating gives CASSLDALGRYSGNTIYF.

The rearrangement joins TRBV3-1 to TRBJ1-1; perhaps TRBD1 as D (5 bases). V lost 3 bases and J 1 base, leaving 15 bases between the germline ends. The CDR3 sequence is 16 residues long. CDR1 LGHDT and CDR2 YNNKEL come from the germline V gene (reference sequence). The CDR3 coding sequence is TGTGCCAGCAGCCATAAGCAAGGGGCGGGGAACACTGAAGCTTTCTTT. Translated, it gives CASSHKQGAGNTEAFF. The full variable domain, rest sourced from reference TRBV3-1 and TRBJ1-1, is DTAVSQTPKYLVTQMGNDKSIKCEQNLGHDTMYWYKQDSKKFLKIMFSYNNKELIINETVPNRFSPKSPDKAHLNLHINSLELGDSAVYFCASSHKQGAGNTEAFFGQGTRLTVV.

The V gene is TRBV20-1, the J gene TRBJ1-2; 8 bases map to TRBD1. CDR3 length: 13 amino acids. Germline-derived CDR1 and CDR2 are DFQATT and SNEGSKA (reference sequence). J was trimmed by 10 bases and V by 1 base; bases with no gene match: 8. Written as DNA, the CDR3 is TGCAGTGCTAGAGTTGAGACAGGGGAGTTCTACACCTTC. As protein: CSARVETGEFYTF.

CDR3 DNA: TGTGCCAGCACCGTGAGCCCTAGCGGGGGACCCGAAGAGACCCAGTACTTC. It codes for CASTVSPSGGPEETQYF. This sequence joins TRBV5-4 and TRBJ2-5; 10 nucleotides match TRBD2. This CDR3 is 17 amino acids long. The germline CDR1 and CDR2 sequences are SGHNT and YYREEE (reference sequence). V dropped 6 bases and J dropped 3; count of bases not matched to a gene: 14.

The sample holds one count of this clonotype. The chain uses TRBV5-1 and TRBJ2-7, with TRBD1 matching over 7 bases. Losses at the gene ends were 0 bases for V and 2 bases for J; bases not matched to a gene: 2. Germline V gene data show CDR1 as SGHRS and CDR2 as YFSETQ. This CDR3 comprises 14 residues. The CDR3 DNA sequence: TGCGCCAGCAGCTTGGATGGGACAGCCTACGAGCAGTACTTC. Its translation is CASSLDGTAYEQYF.

The rearrangement joins TRBV4-1 to TRBJ2-1; the D call may be TRBD1 or TRBD2 (5 bases each). The germline V gene encodes CDR1 MGHRA and CDR2 YSYEKL. V shed 0 bases and J shed 5 bases, with 14 bases lying between them. The CDR3 is 16 amino acids. The CDR3 reads CASSQDWEKGHNEQFF. The CDR3 DNA reads as TGCGCCAGCAGCCAAGATTGGGAGAAGGGGCACAATGAGCAGTTCTTC.

CDR3 nucleotides: TGTGCCAGCAGTTTAGCGGAGCCAGGGGGCCTCTACGAGCAGTACTTC. Its protein is CASSLAEPGGLYEQYF. The rearrangement uses TRBV12-3 or TRBV12-4 and TRBJ2-7; TRBD1 matches at 8 bases. The CDR3 has 16 amino acids. Losses at the gene ends were 0 bases for V and 3 bases for J; bases not matched to a gene: 7.

CDR3 residues: CSVLGTGTTDTQYF. CDR3 DNA sequence: TGCAGCGTTCTCGGGACAGGGACCACAGATACGCAGTATTTT. This rearrangement joins TRBV29-1 to TRBJ2-3; 9 nucleotides line up with TRBD1. Germline loops: CDR1 SQVTM, CDR2 ANQGSEA. This CDR3 region has 14 residues. V shed 5 bases, J shed 2 bases, and the junction held 5 bases outside the gene matches.